This is a list of T cell receptor beta chains from one sample in a study of blood T cell repertoires in COVID-19. The repertoire was sequenced with immunoSEQ multiplex PCR; TCRdb's copy has only in-frame clones and lacks some. The table records hundreds of thousands of clones, less than 90% of them present only once. Input material: peripheral blood. Every receptor here comes from a woman aged 65 to 85 with COVID-19, enrolled during active disease. Both conserved end residues are part of each CDR3. D genes are given only for firm matches. A clone size is listed for some rows: how often the clone was seen (once, few, many), or a class if it is expanded.

j_gene | d_gene | v_gene | abundance | CDR3aa | CDR3nt
TRBJ1-4 | TRBD1 | TRBV27 | once | CASRQDRPNEKLFF | TGTGCCAGCAGACAGGACAGGCCAAATGAAAAACTGTTTTTT
TRBJ2-2 | . | TRBV29-1 | . | CSVRTGQDTGELFF | TGCAGCGTTAGAACGGGACAAGACACCGGGGAGCTGTTTTTT
TRBJ1-5 | . | TRBV28 | once | CASSLIGEGQPQHF | TGTGCCAGCAGTTTAATCGGGGAGGGACAGCCCCAGCATTTT
TRBJ1-1 | TRBD1 | TRBV5-6 | . | CASSLVGTGEAFF | TGTGCCAGCAGCTTGGTCGGGACAGGTGAAGCTTTCTTT
TRBJ2-5 | TRBD2 | TRBV4-3 | . | CASSQGGPGETQYF | TGCGCCAGCAGCCAGGGAGGGCCGGGGGAGACCCAGTACTTC
TRBJ1-5 | . | TRBV28 | . | CASRGHHSNQPQHF | TGTGCCAGCCGGGGACACCATAGCAATCAGCCCCAGCATTTT
TRBJ2-3 | . | TRBV5-4 | . | CASSWSGAADTQYF | TGTGCCAGCAGCTGGTCAGGGGCCGCAGATACGCAGTATTTT
TRBJ2-2 | . | TRBV2 | . | CASSPGTGELFF | TGTGCCAGCAGCCCGGGAACCGGGGAGCTGTTTTTT
TRBJ2-5 | TRBD1 | TRBV4-1 | . | CASSRKEGGQDVKTQYF | TGCGCCAGCAGCCGAAAAGAAGGGGGACAGGACGTGAAGACCCAGTACTTC
TRBJ1-1 | TRBD1 | TRBV28 | . | CASYLRDRGLAFF | TGTGCCAGCTACCTGAGGGACAGGGGATTGGCTTTCTTT
TRBJ1-5 | . | TRBV19 | many | CASNPDTWTANQPQHF | TGTGCCAGTAACCCCGATACTTGGACTGCTAATCAGCCCCAGCATTTT
TRBJ1-4 | . | TRBV14 | . | CASSRLPRSGATNEKLFF | TGTGCCAGCAGCCGGTTACCTCGCTCAGGTGCAACTAATGAAAAACTGTTTTTT
TRBJ2-1 | . | TRBV21-1 | . | CASSKEHVGRGAPYNEQFF | .
TRBJ2-7 | . | TRBV6-5 | . | CASRYTGTYEQYF | TGTGCCAGCAGGTATACAGGGACCTACGAGCAGTACTTC
TRBJ1-5 | . | TRBV19 | . | CASTTDRSNQPQHF | TGTGCCAGTACCACCGACAGGAGCAATCAGCCCCAGCATTTT
TRBJ1-1 | . | TRBV6-4 | . | CASRDSSTNTEAFF | TGTGCCAGCAGGGACAGTTCTACGAACACTGAAGCTTTCTTT
TRBJ1-4 | . | TRBV11-2 | once | CASSLVTATNEKLFF | TGTGCCAGCAGCTTAGTGACAGCAACTAATGAAAAACTGTTTTTT
TRBJ2-7 | TRBD1 | TRBV11-2 | few | CASSTDRGVYEQYF | TGTGCCAGCAGCACAGACAGGGGGGTCTACGAGCAGTACTTC
TRBJ2-2 | . | TRBV10-1 | . | CASSPTTGELFF | TGCGCCAGCAGTCCTACTACCGGGGAGCTGTTTTTT
TRBJ2-1 | TRBD1 | TRBV11-2 | . | CASSLEGQGYSNEQFF | TGTGCCAGCAGCTTAGAAGGACAGGGGTATAGCAATGAGCAGTTCTTC
TRBJ2-1 | . | TRBV6-6 | . | CASSYSSTVYNEQFF | TGTGCCAGCAGTTACTCTTCGACAGTTTACAATGAGCAGTTCTTC
TRBJ1-2 | . | TRBV24-1 | few | CATSEQGNGYGYTF | TGTGCCACCAGTGAGCAGGGGAATGGCTATGGCTACACCTTC